Sequencing of this TCR beta chain was carried out in a study of blood T cell repertoires in COVID-19. On the study more broadly: COVID-19 samples, acute and convalescent, were from the United States, Italy and Spain. PBMCs, B-cell-depleted T cells, or T cells provided the cDNA or gDNA that made up the material.

The germline V gene has CDR1 MNHNS and CDR2 SASEGT. V was shortened by 3 bases and J by 8 bases, with 16 bases between the two germline ends. The CDR3 spans 15 residues. How the authors handled the data: Cell counts per sample came from amplifying reference gene primers. Data came from immunoSEQ multiplex PCR; TCRdb stores just in-frame clones and leaves some out. V and J calls and clone size are copied from that table; D and trimming were computed from the DNA. The table includes more than 200,000 clones, approximately 86% detected once. The sequenced material came from peripheral blood. This chain uses TRBV6-1 with TRBJ1-4; possibly TRBD1 for D (6 bases). The TCR originated in a human donor in a cohort sampled during active COVID-19. The CDR3 loop reads CASSERRGRGEKLFF. As DNA, the CDR3 is TGTGCCAGCAGTGAGCGCAGGGGAAGGGGCGAAAAACTGTTTTTT.